This T cell receptor (beta chain) originates from a study of technical replicates of blood from a few donors. Profiling relied on immunoSEQ multiplex PCR, and the TCRdb table lists in-frame clones only, not all of them. The sample has approximately 75,000 clones; about 97% are singletons. Trimming left V 1 base short and J 4 bases short, with 10 bases between. From germline, CDR1 is SGHDN and CDR2 FVKESK. This CDR3 contains 14 residues. The sample was T cells isolated from PBMCs. This chain joins TRBV14 and TRBJ1-2, with a possible D match to TRBD1 (6 bases). This clonotype originated in a human donor in good health. The CDR3 region has the DNA TGTGCCAGCAGCCAAGGGACAGCCGCCTATGGCTACACCTTC. Amino acid sequence: CASSQGTAAYGYTF.